A selection of T cell receptor beta chains follows, all from one sample in a study of T cell repertoires in cytomegalovirus infection. Each CDR3 protein is one row after TCRdb ran MiXCR on the reads. This table holds 630,000 or so distinct CDR3 sequences, 20% to 25% found once. Sequences were obtained from CD8+ T cells from PBMCs. The receptors were sampled from a human donor in good health (CMV status not recorded). Some clones in this sample may be carry-over from other donors' samples. The CDR3 runs from the conserved cysteine through the conserved F or W. The D gene is left open where the match is weak. Clone sizes are given selectively: once, few, many, or a class where the clone is expanded.

>TRBJ2-2|NA|many|TRBV7-2
CASSLDSFANTGELFF
TGTGCCAGCAGCTTAGACAGCTTTGCGAACACCGGGGAGCTGTTTTTT
>TRBJ1-3|TRBD1|many|TRBV7-2
CASSLRQGSFGNTIYF
TGTGCCAGCAGCCTACGACAGGGTTCCTTTGGAAACACCATATATTTT
>TRBJ1-2|NA|few|TRBV29-1
CSVDDSSFGYGYTF
TGCAGCGTTGACGACAGTTCCTTCGGGTATGGCTACACCTTC
>TRBJ2-1|NA|many|TRBV10-3
CPPSRTAYNEQFF
TGTCCCCCCAGTAGGACAGCGTACAATGAGCAGTTCTTC
>TRBJ1-6|TRBD1|NA|TRBV20-1
CSASSRGVGNSPLHF
TGCAGTGCTAGTAGCAGGGGGGTGGGGAATTCACCCCTCCACTTT
>TRBJ1-1|TRBD1|NA|TRBV20-1
CSARDPDRHTEAFF
TGCAGTGCTAGAGATCCGGACAGGCACACTGAAGCTTTCTTT
>TRBJ1-2|NA|many|TRBV7-9
CATTGYGYTF
TGTGCCACCACGGGCTATGGCTACACCTTC
>TRBJ1-1|NA|few|TRBV10-3
CAIREHQEAFF
TGTGCCATCAGGGAGCACCAAGAAGCTTTCTTT
>TRBJ1-1|NA|NA|TRBV29-1
CSVIGGTVGEAFF
TGCAGCGTTATTGGCGGGACCGTGGGTGAAGCTTTCTTT
>TRBJ2-7|TRBD1|few|TRBV20-1
CSATDRASYEQYF
TGCAGTGCTACGGACAGGGCCTCCTACGAGCAGTACTTC
>TRBJ1-4|TRBD1|many|TRBV2
CASRRRDRGFEKLFF
TGTGCCAGCAGACGCCGGGACAGGGGTTTTGAAAAACTGTTTTTT
>TRBJ2-5|TRBD2|NA|TRBV20-1
CSARTSGGSQYF
TGCAGTGCAAGGACTAGCGGGGGTTCCCAGTACTTC
>TRBJ2-2|TRBD1|few|TRBV15
CATSRGTGVTGELFF
TGTGCCACCAGCAGAGGGACAGGTGTTACCGGGGAGCTGTTTTTT
>TRBJ2-7|NA|many|TRBV7-4
CASSPQGYGTYEQYF
TGTGCCAGCAGCCCCCAGGGGTACGGGACCTACGAGCAGTACTTC
>TRBJ1-1|NA|NA|TRBV29-1
CSVEEPGPTEAFF
TGCAGCGTTGAAGAGCCGGGACCCACTGAAGCTTTCTTT
>TRBJ2-7|NA|many|TRBV7-2
CASSLESQAGAYEQYF
TGTGCCAGCAGCTTAGAGTCCCAGGCAGGGGCCTACGAGCAGTACTTC
>TRBJ2-1|TRBD1|few|TRBV28
CASSDPGQATYNEQFF
TGTGCCAGCAGTGATCCGGGACAGGCTACCTACAATGAGCAGTTCTTC
>TRBJ1-2|NA|many|TRBV29-1
CSVPVGGKGYTF
TGCAGCGTGCCGGTGGGAGGTAAAGGCTACACCTTC
>TRBJ1-1|NA|many|TRBV6-5
CASSTTGTMNTEAFF
TGTGCCAGCAGTACCACCGGGACAATGAACACTGAAGCTTTCTTT
>TRBJ2-1|NA|many|TRBV27
CASIWDIRYNEQFF
TGTGCCAGCATCTGGGACATACGGTACAATGAGCAGTTCTTC
>TRBJ1-2|NA|NA|TRBV10-3
CAIKLDTRQRGYTF
TGTGCCATCAAGCTCGACACTAGGCAGAGAGGCTACACCTTC
>TRBJ1-5|TRBD1|once|TRBV28
CASSSRRTGGGQPQHF
TGTGCCAGCAGTTCTCGCAGGACAGGGGGCGGTCAGCCCCAGCATTTT
>TRBJ2-1|TRBD1|NA|TRBV29-1
CSVGQYDQYNEQFF
TGCAGCGTGGGACAGTATGACCAGTACAATGAGCAGTTCTTC
>TRBJ1-1|NA|NA|TRBV29-1
CSVGGGKGTEAFF
TGCAGCGTTGGGGGGGGCAAGGGCACTGAAGCTTTCTTT
>TRBJ1-5|TRBD1|few|TRBV28
CASSPGTGYSNQPQHF
TGTGCCAGCAGTCCCGGGACAGGTTATAGCAATCAGCCCCAGCATTTT
>TRBJ1-1|NA|NA|TRBV20-1
CSAPTGLIMNTEAFF
TGCAGTGCTCCAACAGGGCTAATAATGAACACTGAAGCTTTCTTT
>TRBJ1-6|NA|once|TRBV27
CVSSLGQSSYNSPLHF
TGTGTCAGCAGTTTAGGGCAAAGCTCCTATAATTCACCCCTCCACTTT
>TRBJ1-1|TRBD1|NA|TRBV6-4
CASATGQGDTEAFF
TGTGCCAGTGCCACAGGACAGGGGGACACTGAAGCTTTCTTT
>TRBJ1-5|TRBD1|NA|TRBV6-5
CASSSPGTASNQPQHF
TGTGCCAGCAGTTCGCCCGGGACAGCTAGCAATCAGCCCCAGCATTTT
>TRBJ1-3|TRBD1|few|TRBV29-1
CSGWGQEGNTIYF
TGCAGCGGCTGGGGACAGGAGGGAAACACCATATATTTT
>TRBJ1-5|NA|NA|TRBV7-9
CASSFGTYSNQPQHF
TGTGCCAGCAGCTTTGGCACGTATAGCAATCAGCCCCAGCATTTT
>TRBJ2-2|NA|NA|TRBV19
CASSTGTALFF
TGTGCCAGTAGCACCGGGACGGCGCTGTTTTTT
>TRBJ2-5|NA|few|TRBV7-2
CASSITDLQETQYF
TGTGCCAGCAGCATAACGGACTTACAAGAGACCCAGTACTTC
>TRBJ2-1|TRBD2|many|TRBV7-6
CASSDKTSGSYNEQFF
TGTGCCAGCAGCGACAAGACTAGCGGTTCCTACAATGAGCAGTTCTTC
>TRBJ1-1|NA|NA|TRBV19
CASFYRTAAEAFF
TGTGCCAGCTTTTACAGGACGGCCGCTGAAGCTTTCTTT
>TRBJ1-4|NA|few|TRBV12-3/TRBV12-4
CASSTLVWGQKEKLFF
TGTGCCAGCAGTACTCTGGTGTGGGGGCAGAAGGAAAAACTGTTTTTT
>TRBJ2-6|TRBD1|few|TRBV15
CATSRPTGVGANVLTF
TGTGCCACCAGCAGGCCGACAGGGGTCGGGGCCAACGTCCTGACTTTC
>TRBJ2-7|NA|NA|TRBV5-1
CASSLIEYEQYF
TGCGCCAGCAGCTTGATTGAATACGAGCAGTACTTC
>TRBJ2-5|TRBD2|many|TRBV7-9
CASSYPELAGGTQYF
TGTGCCAGCAGCTACCCCGAGCTAGCGGGGGGAACCCAGTACTTC
>TRBJ2-7|NA|NA|TRBV20-1
CSARDRQVSYEQYF
TGCAGTGCTAGAGATCGGCAGGTATCCTACGAGCAGTACTTC
>TRBJ2-1|TRBD2|NA|TRBV20-1
CSAQRGGRNEQFF
TGCAGTGCTCAACGGGGGGGCCGCAATGAGCAGTTCTTC
>TRBJ1-4|NA|few|TRBV15
CATSTGYDEKLFF
TGTGCCACCAGCACCGGCTATGATGAAAAACTGTTTTTT
>TRBJ1-2|NA|NA|TRBV4-1
CASSQEDGGGYTF
TGCGCCAGCAGCCAAGAAGACGGAGGAGGCTACACCTTC
>TRBJ2-1|NA|few|TRBV10-2
CASSEPEYNEQFF
TGCGCCAGCAGTGAGCCCGAGTACAATGAGCAGTTCTTC
>TRBJ2-7|NA|NA|TRBV2
CASSDEGGYEQYF
TGTGCCAGCAGTGATGAGGGTGGCTACGAGCAGTACTTC
>TRBJ2-1|NA|few|TRBV28
CASSGDYEDHEQFF
TGTGCCAGCAGTGGGGATTACGAGGACCATGAGCAGTTCTTC
>TRBJ1-5|NA|many|TRBV7-6
CASSPSSWGGNQPQHF
TGTGCCAGCAGCCCGTCTAGTTGGGGGGGCAATCAGCCCCAGCATTTT
>TRBJ2-1|NA|NA|TRBV12-5
CARPSGSGNEQFF
TGTGCTAGGCCTTCCGGGAGCGGCAATGAGCAGTTCTTC
>TRBJ1-5|NA|few|TRBV6-6
CASSNSPQPQHF
TGTGCCAGCAGCAACTCTCCTCAGCCCCAGCATTTT
>TRBJ1-6|NA|NA|TRBV15
CATSKKNNSPLHF
TGTGCCACCAGTAAGAAAAATAATTCACCCCTCCACTTT
>TRBJ1-2|NA|few|TRBV10-3
CAIYLGRDYGYTF
TGTGCCATCTACTTAGGGCGGGACTATGGCTACACCTTC
>TRBJ1-2|NA|many|TRBV6-5
CASSSDIYGYTF
TGTGCCAGCAGTTCCGACATCTATGGCTACACCTTC
>TRBJ2-1|TRBD2|few|TRBV10-3
CAISERGVYNEQFF
TGTGCCATCAGCGAGCGGGGGGTGTACAATGAGCAGTTCTTC